This T cell receptor (beta chain) was obtained from a study of blood T cell repertoires in COVID-19. Whole-study context: Samples representing acute and convalescent COVID-19 were sourced from the United States, Italy and Spain. PBMCs, B-cell-depleted T cells, or T cells were the source of the cDNA or gDNA that made up the material.

In the original workflow: It was from reference gene primer amplification that nucleated cell counts were estimated. TCRdb's copy holds only in-frame clones and misses some; the assay was immunoSEQ multiplex PCR. The D gene and trimming were derived from the DNA, and the V and J assignments and clone size from that table. The sample holds some 68,000 clones, roughly nine tenths seen once. V was clipped by 7 bases and J by 7 bases, with 11 bases between them. In germline, CDR1 is SNHLY, CDR2 FYNNEI. The CDR3 consists of 13 residues. What was sequenced was peripheral blood. The TCR originated in a man in his fifties with active COVID-19. J is TRBJ1-6 and V is TRBV2; a possible D gene is TRBD1 (6 bases). CDR3: CASTRGENSPLHF. The CDR3 coding sequence is TGTGCCAGCACCAGGGGAGAAAATTCACCCCTCCACTTT.